This T cell receptor beta chain was captured in a study of T cell responses to AZD1222 COVID-19 vaccine. Trimming shortened V by 4 bases and J by 2 bases, and 26 bases separated the two germline ends. The CDR3 runs to 19 residues. CDR1 is SGHDN and CDR2 is FVKESK in the germline V gene. Only in-frame clones appear in the TCRdb table, and some are missing; sequencing was by immunoSEQ multiplex PCR. The sample has approximately 140,000 clones; 80% to 90% are singletons. The sequencing used peripheral blood, collected on day 0 of AZD1222 vaccination. J is TRBJ1-2 and V is TRBV14; a possible D gene is TRBD1 (6 bases). The TCR was taken from an adult in good health. CDR3 DNA sequence: TGTGCCAGCAGCCCCCCCGAGGGGGGCTCTCATTCATTGAACTATGGCTACACCTTC. This gives the protein CASSPPEGGSHSLNYGYTF.